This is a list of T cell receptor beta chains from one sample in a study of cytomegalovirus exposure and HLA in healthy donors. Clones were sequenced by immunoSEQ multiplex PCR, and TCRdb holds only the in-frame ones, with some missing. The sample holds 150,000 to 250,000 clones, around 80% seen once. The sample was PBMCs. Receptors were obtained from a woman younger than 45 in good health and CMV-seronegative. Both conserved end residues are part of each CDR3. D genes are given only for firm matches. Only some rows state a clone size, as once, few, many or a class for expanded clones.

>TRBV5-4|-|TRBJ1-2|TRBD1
CASSLDRGFGYTF
TGTGCCAGCAGCTTGGACAGGGGCTTTGGCTACACCTTC
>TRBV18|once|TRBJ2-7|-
CASSPPGTHVSYEQYF
TGTGCCAGCTCTCCTCCCGGGACACATGTATCCTACGAGCAGTACTTC
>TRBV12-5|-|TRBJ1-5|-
CASGSTLGGQPQHF
TGTGCTAGTGGTTCAACCTTGGGGGGTCAGCCCCAGCATTTT
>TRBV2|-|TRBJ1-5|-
CASSVSQGANQPQHF
TGTGCCAGCAGTGTTTCCCAGGGCGCGAATCAGCCCCAGCATTTT
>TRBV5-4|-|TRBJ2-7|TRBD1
CASNGQEDYEQYF
TGTGCCAGCAACGGACAGGAAGACTACGAGCAGTACTTC
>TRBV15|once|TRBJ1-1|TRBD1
CATSKDRVRTEAFF
TGTGCCACCAGCAAAGACAGGGTGCGAACTGAAGCTTTCTTT
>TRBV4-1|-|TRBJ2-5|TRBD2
CASSQSRQAGLARETQYF
TGCGCCAGCAGCCAAAGTCGGCAGGCAGGACTAGCCCGGGAGACCCAGTACTTC
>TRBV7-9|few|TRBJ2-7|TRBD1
CASSSRGQGYEQYF
TGTGCCAGCAGCTCGAGGGGACAGGGTTACGAGCAGTACTTC
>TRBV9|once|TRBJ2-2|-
CASRSPGRTGELFF
TGTGCCAGCCGGAGCCCGGGAAGGACCGGGGAGCTGTTTTTT
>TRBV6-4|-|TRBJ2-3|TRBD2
CASSDSSGGADTQYF
TGTGCCAGCAGTGACTCGTCGGGAGGGGCAGATACGCAGTATTTT
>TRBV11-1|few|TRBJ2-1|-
CASSPTWSSYNEQFF
TGTGCCAGCAGCCCGACCTGGAGCTCCTACAATGAGCAGTTCTTC
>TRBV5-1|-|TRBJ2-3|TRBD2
CASSQLAGYTDTQYF
TGCGCCAGCAGCCAACTAGCGGGATACACAGATACGCAGTATTTT
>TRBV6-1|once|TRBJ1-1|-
CASSEDWGGLVEAFF
TGTGCCAGCAGTGAAGATTGGGGGGGGCTCGTTGAAGCTTTCTTT
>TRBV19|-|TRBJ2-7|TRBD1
CASRSQGASYEQYF
TGTGCCAGTAGATCCCAGGGGGCTTCCTACGAGCAGTACTTC
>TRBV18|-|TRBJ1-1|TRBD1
CASSPGQGVTEAFF
TGTGCCAGCTCACCAGGACAGGGGGTGACTGAAGCTTTCTTT
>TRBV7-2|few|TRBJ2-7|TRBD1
CASSLAAGGEQYF
TGTGCCAGCAGTCTAGCCGCAGGGGGCGAGCAGTACTTC
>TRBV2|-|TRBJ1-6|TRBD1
CASLETGYNSPLHF
TGTGCCAGCCTAGAGACAGGGTATAATTCACCCCTCCACTTT
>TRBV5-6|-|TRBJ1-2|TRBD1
CASSLKTGTYGYTF
TGTGCCAGCAGCTTAAAGACAGGGACCTATGGCTACACCTTC
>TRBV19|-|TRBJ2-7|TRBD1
CASTNGGTGEFEQYF
TGTGCCAGTACCAACGGCGGGACAGGGGAGTTCGAGCAGTACTTC
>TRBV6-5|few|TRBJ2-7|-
CASSYGSGYEQYF
TGTGCCAGCAGTTACGGTAGTGGCTACGAGCAGTACTTC
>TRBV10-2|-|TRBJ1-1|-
CASQGSSNTEAFF
TGCGCCAGCCAGGGGTCCTCGAACACTGAAGCTTTCTTT
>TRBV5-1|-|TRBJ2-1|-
CASSLERSSYNEQFF
TGCGCCAGCAGCTTGGAACGGAGCTCCTACAATGAGCAGTTCTTC
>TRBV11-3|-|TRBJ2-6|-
CASSLGRVDSGANVLTF
TGTGCCAGCAGCTTGGGCAGGGTGGACTCTGGGGCCAACGTCCTGACTTTC
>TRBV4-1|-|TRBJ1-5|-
CASGYEEGTSNQPQHF
TGCGCCAGCGGTTACGAGGAGGGGACTAGCAATCAGCCCCAGCATTTT
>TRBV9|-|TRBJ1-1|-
CASSEQGGYTEAFF
TGTGCCAGCAGCGAACAGGGCGGGTACACTGAAGCTTTCTTT
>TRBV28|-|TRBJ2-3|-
CASSPQKVADTQYF
TGTGCCAGCAGTCCACAGAAAGTCGCAGATACGCAGTATTTT
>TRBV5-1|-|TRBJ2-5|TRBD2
CASSYEAGGRETQYF
TGCGCCAGCAGCTATGAGGCGGGGGGGCGCGAGACCCAGTACTTC
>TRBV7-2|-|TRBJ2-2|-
CASSLGADNGELFF
TGTGCCAGCAGCTTAGGGGCAGATAACGGGGAGCTGTTTTTT
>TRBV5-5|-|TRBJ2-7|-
CASSFTGNEQYF
TGTGCCAGCAGCTTCACGGGGAACGAGCAGTACTTC
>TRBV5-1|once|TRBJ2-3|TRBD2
CASSLRSVAGADTQYF
TGCGCCAGCAGCTTGAGGTCGGTAGCGGGAGCAGATACGCAGTATTTT
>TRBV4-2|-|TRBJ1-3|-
CASSQVAGDRNTIYF
TGTGCCAGCAGCCAAGTCGCGGGCGACAGAAACACCATATATTTT